A single T cell receptor (beta chain) is shown here with its context. Its antigen is currently not known. Nothing much larger sits one base from this clone, and base qualities are not available. CDR1 and CDR2 are drawn from the germline V gene (reference sequence): DFQATT, SNEGSKA. Spanning cysteine to phenylalanine, the CDR3 consists of 14 amino acids. Only the CDR3 portion is preserved as DNA: 42 bases, with reading frame beginning at the first base. Deletion took 6 bases off V and 5 bases off J, with a span of 18 bases between the germline ends. Sequencing took place on an Illumina NovaSeq 6000. Using 5'RACE with constant-segment primers, TCRalpha and TCRbeta cDNA libraries were constructed, with sample barcodes and unique molecular identifiers added in the process. RNA was extracted from every sample with Trizol reagent. Libraries were amplified in two PCR steps, with a second sample barcode and Illumina TruSeq adapters added in the second step. The libraries were sequenced on an Illumina NovaSeq using 2 x 150 bp paired-end reads. The study's processing was this. The reads were demultiplexed and collapsed into UMI-guided consensus sequences using migec v1.2.7. Using mixcr v2.1.11, UMI consensuses were aligned to TRA and TRB V and J templates and then assembled into clonotypes. A clonotype was counted as expanded or contracted only if both edgeR and NoisET called the change significant, with noise models trained on biological replicates. For edgeR calls, a false discovery rate-adjusted p below 0.01 and a log2 fold-change threshold of 1 were applied. As an exploratory analysis of dynamics, max-normalized trajectories of the 1000 most abundant clonotypes were examined by PCA with hierarchical clustering. Separately sequenced CD4+ and CD8+ repertoires were used to assign the CD4 or CD8 phenotype of responding clones. Using fastp trimming at Q25 and MiXCR clonotype assembly, TCRdb reanalyzed the public sequencing data and kept in-frame beta chains. Rows with a matching CDR3 protein are joined into one entry that keeps the most common DNA and genes. The V and J calls reflect TCRdb's pipeline rather than the authors' work. The sample includes 390,000 or so distinct CDR3 sequences, with around a sixth observed a single time. The top ten hold 20% to 25% of the sample.

The data are from a study of T-cell memory formation after mild COVID-19 (dated by TCRdb to the early 2020s). For the study in its entirety: TCR sequence clusters from the two donors were found to be largely donor specific. In a couple of donors, T-cell clones that expanded and contracted after mild COVID-19 were tracked by sequencing TCRalpha and TCRbeta repertoires over time. The cohort was made up of two young adult volunteers, one female and one male, who were previously healthy. Study-wide conclusions, independent of this receptor: Some responding clones were detected in pre-infection memory, which suggested that pre-existing cross-reactive memory T cells had joined the SARS-CoV-2 response. The study covered only a couple of mild cases, and larger cohorts including severe cases with pre-infection samples were considered necessary. The second-wave clones that peaked on day 37 were not confirmed to be SARS-CoV-2 specific. From day 15 to 85, contracting clones showed balanced CD4/CD8 phenotypes, whereas a second wave of clones that expanded from day 15 to 37 leaned towards CD4+. Contracting CD4+ clones were found mainly in CM and EM memory subsets, while CD8+ clones were enriched in EMRA.

Ficoll-Paque density gradient centrifugation was used to isolate PBMCs. This clonotype originated in a man aged 18 to 30 who had mild COVID-19 (a few samples of this study predate the infection). The sample titles of this study are shuffled in the database, so cell type and time point are left out; the donor was told from shared clones. Recombination linked TRBV20-1 to TRBJ2-3, with a tentative D gene TRBD2 over 6 matching bases. The sample was PBMCs or a T cell subset sorted from them (not recorded which). The nucleotides are TGCAGTGCCAGCCTGGGGAGGCGGCGAGATACGCAGTATTTT. Its protein product is CSASLGRRRDTQYF.